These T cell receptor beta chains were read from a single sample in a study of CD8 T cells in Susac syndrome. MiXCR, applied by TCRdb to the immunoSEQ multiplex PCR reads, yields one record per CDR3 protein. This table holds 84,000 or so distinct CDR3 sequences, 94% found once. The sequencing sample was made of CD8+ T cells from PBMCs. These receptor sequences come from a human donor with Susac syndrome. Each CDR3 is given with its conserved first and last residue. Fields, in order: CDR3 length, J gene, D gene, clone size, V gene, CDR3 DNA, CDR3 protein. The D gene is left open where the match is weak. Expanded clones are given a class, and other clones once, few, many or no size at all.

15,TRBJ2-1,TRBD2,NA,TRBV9,TGTGCCAGCAGCGTAGGGGTAGCGGGAGTGAATGAGCAGTTCTTC,CASSVGVAGVNEQFF
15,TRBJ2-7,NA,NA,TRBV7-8,TGTGCCAGCAGCCTCGAGCGGGTATACTCCTACGAGCAGTACTTC,CASSLERVYSYEQYF
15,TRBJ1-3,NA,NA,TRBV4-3,TGCGCCAGCAGCCAAGATGACCCGACTGGAAACACCATATATTTT,CASSQDDPTGNTIYF
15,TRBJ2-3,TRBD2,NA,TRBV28,TGTGCCAGCAGCCTAGCGGGACGGACCACAGATACGCAGTATTTT,CASSLAGRTTDTQYF
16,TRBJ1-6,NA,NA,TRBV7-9,TGTGCCAGCAGCTTAACGGCGAGCTCCTATAATTCACCCCTCCACTTT,CASSLTASSYNSPLHF
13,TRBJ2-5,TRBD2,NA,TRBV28,TGTGCCAGCAGTCCGGGGGGGGGAGAGACCCAGTACTTC,CASSPGGGETQYF
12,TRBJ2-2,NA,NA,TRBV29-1,TGCAGCGTTGTTGGGGACACCGGGGAGCTGTTTTTT,CSVVGDTGELFF
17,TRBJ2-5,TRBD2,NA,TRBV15,TGTGCCACCAGCAGAGATGGGGCTAGCGGGAGAAGGGAGACCCAGTACTTC,CATSRDGASGRRETQYF
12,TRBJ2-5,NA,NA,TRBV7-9,TGTGCCAGCAGCTTAGGAGGTCGGTGGCTGTACTTC,CASSLGGRWLYF
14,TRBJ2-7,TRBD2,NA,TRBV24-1,TGTGCCACCAGTTCAGCGGGAAGCTCCTACGAGCAGTACTTC,CATSSAGSSYEQYF
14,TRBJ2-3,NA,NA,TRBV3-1,TGTGCCAGCAGCCAAGAGGGGGGACTAGATACGCAGTATTTT,CASSQEGGLDTQYF
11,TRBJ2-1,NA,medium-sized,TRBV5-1,TGTGCCAGCAGTTTAGGCAATGAGCAGTTCTTC,CASSLGNEQFF
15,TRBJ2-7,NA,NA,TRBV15,TGTGCCACCAGCAGAGACGGGAGACTGTCCTACGAGCAGTACTTC,CATSRDGRLSYEQYF
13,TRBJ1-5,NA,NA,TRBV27,TGTGCCAGCAGTGTCAGGGTTACTCAGCCCCAGCATTTT,CASSVRVTQPQHF
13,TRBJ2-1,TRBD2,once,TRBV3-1,TGTGCCAGCACGGGACTAGCGTTCAATGAGCAGTTCTTC,CASTGLAFNEQFF
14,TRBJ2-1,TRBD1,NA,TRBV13,TGTGCCAGCAGCGAGACGACAGGGGCAGGTGAGCAGTTCTTC,CASSETTGAGEQFF
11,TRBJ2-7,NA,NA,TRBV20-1,TGCAGTGCTAGAGAAAACTACGAGCAGTACTTC,CSARENYEQYF
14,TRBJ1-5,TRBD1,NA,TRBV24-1,TGTGCCACCCACCCGGGGACAGGGGATCAGCCCCAGCATTTT,CATHPGTGDQPQHF
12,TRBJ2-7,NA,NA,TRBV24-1,TGTGCCACCAGTGAACGAACTGGCGAGCAGTACTTC,CATSERTGEQYF
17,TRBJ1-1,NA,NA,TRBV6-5,TGTGCCAGCAGTTACTCGATTTCGGGGGCGCGGAACACTGAAGCTTTCTTT,CASSYSISGARNTEAFF
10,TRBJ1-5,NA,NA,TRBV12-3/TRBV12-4,TGTGCCAGCAGCAATCAGCCCCAGCATTTT,CASSNQPQHF